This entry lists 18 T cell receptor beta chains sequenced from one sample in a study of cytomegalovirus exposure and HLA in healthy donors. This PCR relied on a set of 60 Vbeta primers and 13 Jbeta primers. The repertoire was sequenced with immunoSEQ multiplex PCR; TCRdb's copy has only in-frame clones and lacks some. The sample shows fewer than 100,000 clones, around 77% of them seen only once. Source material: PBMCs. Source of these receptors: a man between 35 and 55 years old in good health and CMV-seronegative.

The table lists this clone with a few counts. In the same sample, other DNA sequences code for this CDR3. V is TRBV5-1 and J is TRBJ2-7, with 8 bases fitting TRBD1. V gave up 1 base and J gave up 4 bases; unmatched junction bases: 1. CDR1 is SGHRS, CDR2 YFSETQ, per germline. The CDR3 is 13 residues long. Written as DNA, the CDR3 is TGCGCCAGCAGCTTGACAGGGGGATACGAGCAGTACTTC. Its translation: CASSLTGGYEQYF. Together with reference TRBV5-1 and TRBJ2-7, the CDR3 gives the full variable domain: KAGVTQTPRYLIKTRGQQVTLSCSPISGHRSVSWYQQTPGQGLQFLFEYFSETQRNKGNFPGRFSGRQFSNSRSEMNVSTLELGDSALYLCASSLTGGYEQYFGPGTRLTVT.

CDR3 DNA sequence: TGCAGCGTTGAAGGTGGAGGAGATAATGAAAAACTGTTTTTT. Its protein is CSVEGGGDNEKLFF. This rearrangement joins TRBV29-1 to TRBJ1-4; D remains unclear. Germline V gene data show CDR1 as SQVTM and CDR2 as ANQGSEA. V lost 1 base, J lost 4 bases, and 10 bases lay in between. This CDR3 has 14 residues.

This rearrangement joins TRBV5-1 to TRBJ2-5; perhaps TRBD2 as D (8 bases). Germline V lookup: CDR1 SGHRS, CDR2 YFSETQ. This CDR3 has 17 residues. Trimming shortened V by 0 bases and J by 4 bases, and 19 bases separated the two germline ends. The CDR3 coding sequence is TGCGCCAGCAGCTTGGCGGGAGGGGGCGAGTGGAGAGAGACCCAGTACTTC. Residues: CASSLAGGGEWRETQYF.

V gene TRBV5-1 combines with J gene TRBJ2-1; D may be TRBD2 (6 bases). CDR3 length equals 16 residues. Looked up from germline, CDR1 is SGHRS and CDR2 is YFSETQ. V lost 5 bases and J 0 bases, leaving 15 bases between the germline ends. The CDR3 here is CASSRDSASSYNEQFF. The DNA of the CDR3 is TGCGCCAGCAGTAGGGACTCTGCGAGCTCCTACAATGAGCAGTTCTTC. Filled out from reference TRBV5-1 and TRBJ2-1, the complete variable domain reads KAGVTQTPRYLIKTRGQQVTLSCSPISGHRSVSWYQQTPGQGLQFLFEYFSETQRNKGNFPGRFSGRQFSNSRSEMNVSTLELGDSALYLCASSRDSASSYNEQFFGPGTRLTVL.

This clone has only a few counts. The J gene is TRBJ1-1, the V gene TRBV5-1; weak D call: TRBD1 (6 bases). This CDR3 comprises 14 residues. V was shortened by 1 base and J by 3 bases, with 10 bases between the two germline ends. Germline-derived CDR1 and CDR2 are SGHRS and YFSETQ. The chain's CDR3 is CASSLPQGHTEAFF. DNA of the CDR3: TGCGCCAGCAGCTTGCCGCAGGGGCACACTGAAGCTTTCTTT.

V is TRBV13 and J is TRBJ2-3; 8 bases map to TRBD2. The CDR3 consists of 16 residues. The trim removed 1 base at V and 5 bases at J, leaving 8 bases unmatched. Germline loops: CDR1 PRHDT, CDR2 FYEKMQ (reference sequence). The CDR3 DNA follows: TGTGCCAGCAGCTTAGTAAGTAGCGGGGCTGGAGATACGCAGTATTTT. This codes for CASSLVSSGAGDTQYF.

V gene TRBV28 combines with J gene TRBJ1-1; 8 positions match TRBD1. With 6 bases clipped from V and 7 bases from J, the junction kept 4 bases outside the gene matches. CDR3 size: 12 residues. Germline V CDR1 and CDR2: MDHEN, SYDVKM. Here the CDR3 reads CASSRDRSEAFF. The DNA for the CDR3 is TGTGCCAGCAGCCGGGACAGGAGTGAAGCTTTCTTT. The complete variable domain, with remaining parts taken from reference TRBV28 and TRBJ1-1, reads DVKVTQSSRYLVKRTGEKVFLECVQDMDHENMFWYRQDPGLGLRLIYFSYDVKMKEKGDIPEGYSVSREKKERFSLILESASTNQTSMYLCASSRDRSEAFFGQGTRLTVV.

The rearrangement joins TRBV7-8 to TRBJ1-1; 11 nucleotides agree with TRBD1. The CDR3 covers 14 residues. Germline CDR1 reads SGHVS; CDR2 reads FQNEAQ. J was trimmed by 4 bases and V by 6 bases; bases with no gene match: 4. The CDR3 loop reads CASRGQGASTEAFF. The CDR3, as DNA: TGTGCCAGCAGAGGACAGGGGGCTTCCACTGAAGCTTTCTTT.

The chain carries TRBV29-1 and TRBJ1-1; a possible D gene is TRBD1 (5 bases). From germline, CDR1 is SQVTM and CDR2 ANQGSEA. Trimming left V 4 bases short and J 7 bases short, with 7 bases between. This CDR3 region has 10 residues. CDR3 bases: TGCAGCGTTGGGACAAATGAAGCTTTCTTT. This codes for CSVGTNEAFF.

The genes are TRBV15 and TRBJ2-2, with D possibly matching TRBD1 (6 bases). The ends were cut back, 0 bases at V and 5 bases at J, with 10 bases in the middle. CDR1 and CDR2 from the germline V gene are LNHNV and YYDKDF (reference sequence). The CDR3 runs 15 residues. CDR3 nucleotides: TGTGCCACCAGCAGAGAGTTAACAGGGACCGGGGAGCTGTTTTTT. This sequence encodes CATSRELTGTGELFF.

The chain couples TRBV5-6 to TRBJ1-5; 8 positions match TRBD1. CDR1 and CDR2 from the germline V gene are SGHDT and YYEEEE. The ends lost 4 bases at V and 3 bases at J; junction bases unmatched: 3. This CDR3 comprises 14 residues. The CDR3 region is CASSGQGSNQPQHF. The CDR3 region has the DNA TGTGCCAGCAGCGGACAGGGTTCCAATCAGCCCCAGCATTTT.

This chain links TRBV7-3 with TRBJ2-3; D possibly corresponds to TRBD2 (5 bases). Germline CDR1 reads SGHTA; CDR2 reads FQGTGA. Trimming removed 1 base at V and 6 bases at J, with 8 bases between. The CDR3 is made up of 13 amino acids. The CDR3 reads CASSLNSGDTQYF. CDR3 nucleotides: TGTGCCAGCAGCTTAAATTCGGGGGATACGCAGTATTTT.

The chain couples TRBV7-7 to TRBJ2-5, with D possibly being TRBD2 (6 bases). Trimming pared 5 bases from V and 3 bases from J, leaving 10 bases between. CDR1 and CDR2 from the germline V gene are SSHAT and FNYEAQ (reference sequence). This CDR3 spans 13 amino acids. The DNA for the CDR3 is TGTGCCAGCAGCAGGGACTTAAAAGAGACCCAGTACTTC. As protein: CASSRDLKETQYF.

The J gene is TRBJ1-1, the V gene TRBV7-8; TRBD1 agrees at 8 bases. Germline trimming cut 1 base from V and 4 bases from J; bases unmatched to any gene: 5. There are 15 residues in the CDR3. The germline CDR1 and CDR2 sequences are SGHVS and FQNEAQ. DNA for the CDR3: TGTGCCAGCAGCTTAGGGCAGGGGGCTCGCACTGAAGCTTTCTTT. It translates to CASSLGQGARTEAFF.

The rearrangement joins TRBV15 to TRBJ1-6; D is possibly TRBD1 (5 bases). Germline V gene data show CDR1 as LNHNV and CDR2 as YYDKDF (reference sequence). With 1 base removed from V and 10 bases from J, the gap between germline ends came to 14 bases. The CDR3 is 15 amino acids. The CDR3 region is CATSRAPGGSSPLHF. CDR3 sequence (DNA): TGTGCCACCAGCAGAGCCCCCGGGGGGAGCTCACCCCTCCACTTT.

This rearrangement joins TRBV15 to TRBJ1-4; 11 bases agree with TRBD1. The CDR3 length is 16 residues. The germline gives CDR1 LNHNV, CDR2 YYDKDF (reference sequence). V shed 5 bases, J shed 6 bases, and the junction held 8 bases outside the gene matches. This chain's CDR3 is CATSARTGGMDEKLFF. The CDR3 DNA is TGTGCCACCAGCGCCAGGACAGGGGGCATGGATGAAAAACTGTTTTTT. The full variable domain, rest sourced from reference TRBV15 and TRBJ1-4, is DAMVIQNPRYQVTQFGKPVTLSCSQTLNHNVMYWYQQKSSQAPKLLFHYYDKDFNNEADTPDNFQSRRPNTSFCFLDIRSPGLGDTAMYLCATSARTGGMDEKLFFGSGTQLSVL.

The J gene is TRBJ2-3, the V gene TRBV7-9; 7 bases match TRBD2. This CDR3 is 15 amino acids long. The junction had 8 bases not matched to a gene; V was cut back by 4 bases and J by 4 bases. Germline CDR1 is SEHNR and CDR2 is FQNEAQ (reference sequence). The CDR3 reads CASSSGVRGADTQYF. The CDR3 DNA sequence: TGTGCCAGCAGCTCAGGCGTTCGGGGGGCAGATACGCAGTATTTT.

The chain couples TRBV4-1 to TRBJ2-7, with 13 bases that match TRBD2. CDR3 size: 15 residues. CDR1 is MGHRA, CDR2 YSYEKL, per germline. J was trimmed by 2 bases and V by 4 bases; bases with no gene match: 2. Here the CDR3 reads CASSLGTSGTYEQYF. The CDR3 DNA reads TGCGCCAGCAGCCTAGGGACTAGCGGGACCTACGAGCAGTACTTC.